This is a list of T cell receptor beta chains from one sample in a study of T cell responses to AZD1222 COVID-19 vaccine. Some clones are missing from TCRdb's copy, which holds only in-frame ones; the method was immunoSEQ multiplex PCR. The table has 150,000 to 200,000 clones, 75% to 90% seen once. This sample comprised peripheral blood, obtained on day 0 of AZD1222 vaccination. These receptors were collected from an adult in good health. Both conserved end residues are part of each CDR3. Each record gives: clone size, D gene, J gene, V gene, CDR3 DNA, CDR3 protein. D genes are given only for firm matches. The listing skips clone size in some rows; elsewhere it reads once, few, many or a size class.

clone size: few
D gene: NA
J gene: TRBJ1-1
V gene: TRBV27
CDR3 DNA: TGTGCCAGCAGTTTATCCCTGGCGGCCAACAGGTGGGCTTTCTTT
CDR3 protein: CASSLSLAANRWAFF

clone size: NA
D gene: TRBD2
J gene: TRBJ2-3
V gene: TRBV11-2
CDR3 DNA: TGTGCCAGCAGCTTAAGGACTAGCGGGGGGGGAAGCACAGATACGCAGTATTTT
CDR3 protein: CASSLRTSGGGSTDTQYF

clone size: NA
D gene: NA
J gene: TRBJ2-7
V gene: TRBV20-1
CDR3 DNA: TGCAGTGCTAGTGAAATGTCCTCCCATGGGCAGTACTTC
CDR3 protein: CSASEMSSHGQYF

clone size: NA
D gene: TRBD1
J gene: TRBJ2-1
V gene: TRBV2
CDR3 DNA: TGTGCCAGCAGCTTCTTTTCGGACAGGGGTTCAATAGGGTTCTTC
CDR3 protein: CASSFFSDRGSIGFF

clone size: NA
D gene: TRBD1
J gene: TRBJ1-4
V gene: TRBV6-5
CDR3 DNA: TGTGCCAGCAGTTACAAGGGGGCGGTGTTTTTT
CDR3 protein: CASSYKGAVFF

clone size: NA
D gene: NA
J gene: TRBJ1-5
V gene: TRBV2
CDR3 DNA: TGTGCCAGCAGTGGGGAGGGGGGGAGCAATCAGCCCCAGCATTTT
CDR3 protein: CASSGEGGSNQPQHF

clone size: NA
D gene: NA
J gene: TRBJ2-6
V gene: TRBV6-5
CDR3 DNA: TGTGCCAGCAGTTACGCCCGTCGCTCGGCTGCCAACGTCCTGACTTTC
CDR3 protein: CASSYARRSAANVLTF

clone size: NA
D gene: TRBD2
J gene: TRBJ2-7
V gene: TRBV11-2
CDR3 DNA: TGTGCCAGCAGCTTAACGGCGGGGGGTGAATCCTACGAGCAGTACTTC
CDR3 protein: CASSLTAGGESYEQYF

clone size: NA
D gene: NA
J gene: TRBJ1-4
V gene: TRBV11-2
CDR3 DNA: TGTGCCAGCAGCTTAGATGGTTCCGGGACCCCTAATGAAAAACTGTTTTTT
CDR3 protein: CASSLDGSGTPNEKLFF

clone size: NA
D gene: TRBD1
J gene: TRBJ1-2
V gene: TRBV10-3
CDR3 DNA: TGTGCCATCAGAGGACAGGGGTCGCGCTATGGCTACACCTTC
CDR3 protein: CAIRGQGSRYGYTF

clone size: NA
D gene: NA
J gene: TRBJ1-5
V gene: TRBV28
CDR3 DNA: TGTGCCAGCAGCCCGGGGCAGCGGCCCCAGCATTTT
CDR3 protein: CASSPGQRPQHF

clone size: once
D gene: TRBD1
J gene: TRBJ1-2
V gene: TRBV5-1
CDR3 DNA: TGCGCCAGCAGCTTACAGGGGGAGGATGGCTACACCTTC
CDR3 protein: CASSLQGEDGYTF

clone size: NA
D gene: TRBD1
J gene: TRBJ1-2
V gene: TRBV19
CDR3 DNA: TGTGCCAGTAGCCCCAGGTGGGGACAGGCGTTAGTAAGAGGCTACACCTTC
CDR3 protein: CASSPRWGQALVRGYTF

clone size: NA
D gene: TRBD2
J gene: TRBJ2-5
V gene: TRBV7-8
CDR3 DNA: TGTGCCAGCAGCCCCCCTAGCGGGAGCCGAGAGACCCAGTACTTC
CDR3 protein: CASSPPSGSRETQYF

clone size: few
D gene: TRBD2
J gene: TRBJ2-3
V gene: TRBV4-2
CDR3 DNA: TGTGCCAGCAGCCGACTAGCGGAGAACACAGATACGCAGTATTTT
CDR3 protein: CASSRLAENTDTQYF

clone size: NA
D gene: TRBD1
J gene: TRBJ1-2
V gene: TRBV2
CDR3 DNA: TGTGCCAGCAGTGAGTTTACAGGGGCGGATAACTATGGCTACACCTTC
CDR3 protein: CASSEFTGADNYGYTF

clone size: few
D gene: TRBD1
J gene: TRBJ1-3
V gene: TRBV4-1
CDR3 DNA: TGCGCCAGCAGCCAGAGGACAGGGGTGGGAAACACCATATATTTT
CDR3 protein: CASSQRTGVGNTIYF

clone size: NA
D gene: NA
J gene: TRBJ2-1
V gene: TRBV6-2/TRBV6-3
CDR3 DNA: TGTGCCAGCAGTCAAACTAGTATAGCTGCATTTAGTGAGCAGTTCTTC
CDR3 protein: CASSQTSIAAFSEQFF

clone size: NA
D gene: NA
J gene: TRBJ1-1
V gene: TRBV19
CDR3 DNA: TGTGCCAGTAGTATAGTCGGGCAGAACACTGAAGCTTTCTTT
CDR3 protein: CASSIVGQNTEAFF

clone size: few
D gene: TRBD1
J gene: TRBJ1-6
V gene: TRBV9
CDR3 DNA: TGTGCCAGCTCCGGGACAGTGATAAATTCACCCCTCCACTTT
CDR3 protein: CASSGTVINSPLHF

clone size: NA
D gene: TRBD2
J gene: TRBJ2-2
V gene: TRBV7-7
CDR3 DNA: TGTGCCAGCAGCTCGGGGACTAGCGGAAGGGGGACCGGGGAGCTGTTTTTT
CDR3 protein: CASSSGTSGRGTGELFF

clone size: NA
D gene: NA
J gene: TRBJ1-5
V gene: TRBV5-1
CDR3 DNA: TGCGCCAGCAGCTTGGGGAATAGCAATCAGCCCCAGCATTTT
CDR3 protein: CASSLGNSNQPQHF

clone size: NA
D gene: TRBD1
J gene: TRBJ2-7
V gene: TRBV28
CDR3 DNA: TGTGCCAGCATAAGGGGACAGGGAGGGTTCGTGGGGGAGCAGTACTTC
CDR3 protein: CASIRGQGGFVGEQYF

clone size: NA
D gene: NA
J gene: TRBJ1-2
V gene: TRBV4-1
CDR3 DNA: TGCGCCAGCAGCCAAGGCGGGAAGGGATACGGCTACACCTTC
CDR3 protein: CASSQGGKGYGYTF

clone size: once
D gene: NA
J gene: TRBJ2-7
V gene: TRBV7-9
CDR3 DNA: TGTGCCAGCAGCCCCGTGGTCGGTGAGCAGTACTTC
CDR3 protein: CASSPVVGEQYF